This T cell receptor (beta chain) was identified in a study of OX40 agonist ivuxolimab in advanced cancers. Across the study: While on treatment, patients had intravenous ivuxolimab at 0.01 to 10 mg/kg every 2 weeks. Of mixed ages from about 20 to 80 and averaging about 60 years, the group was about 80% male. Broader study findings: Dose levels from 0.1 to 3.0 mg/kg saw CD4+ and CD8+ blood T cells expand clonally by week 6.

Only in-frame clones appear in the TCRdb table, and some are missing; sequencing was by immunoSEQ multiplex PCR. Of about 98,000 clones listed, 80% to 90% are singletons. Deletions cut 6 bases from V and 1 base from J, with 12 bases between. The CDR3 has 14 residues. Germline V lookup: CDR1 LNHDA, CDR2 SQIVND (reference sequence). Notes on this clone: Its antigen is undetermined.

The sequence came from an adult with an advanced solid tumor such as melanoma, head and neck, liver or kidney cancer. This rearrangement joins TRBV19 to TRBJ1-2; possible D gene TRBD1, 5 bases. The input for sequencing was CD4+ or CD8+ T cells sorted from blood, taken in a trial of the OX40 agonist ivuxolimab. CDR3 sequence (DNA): TGTGCCAGTAGAGGACAAGGGATTAACTATGGCTACACCTTC. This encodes CASRGQGINYGYTF.